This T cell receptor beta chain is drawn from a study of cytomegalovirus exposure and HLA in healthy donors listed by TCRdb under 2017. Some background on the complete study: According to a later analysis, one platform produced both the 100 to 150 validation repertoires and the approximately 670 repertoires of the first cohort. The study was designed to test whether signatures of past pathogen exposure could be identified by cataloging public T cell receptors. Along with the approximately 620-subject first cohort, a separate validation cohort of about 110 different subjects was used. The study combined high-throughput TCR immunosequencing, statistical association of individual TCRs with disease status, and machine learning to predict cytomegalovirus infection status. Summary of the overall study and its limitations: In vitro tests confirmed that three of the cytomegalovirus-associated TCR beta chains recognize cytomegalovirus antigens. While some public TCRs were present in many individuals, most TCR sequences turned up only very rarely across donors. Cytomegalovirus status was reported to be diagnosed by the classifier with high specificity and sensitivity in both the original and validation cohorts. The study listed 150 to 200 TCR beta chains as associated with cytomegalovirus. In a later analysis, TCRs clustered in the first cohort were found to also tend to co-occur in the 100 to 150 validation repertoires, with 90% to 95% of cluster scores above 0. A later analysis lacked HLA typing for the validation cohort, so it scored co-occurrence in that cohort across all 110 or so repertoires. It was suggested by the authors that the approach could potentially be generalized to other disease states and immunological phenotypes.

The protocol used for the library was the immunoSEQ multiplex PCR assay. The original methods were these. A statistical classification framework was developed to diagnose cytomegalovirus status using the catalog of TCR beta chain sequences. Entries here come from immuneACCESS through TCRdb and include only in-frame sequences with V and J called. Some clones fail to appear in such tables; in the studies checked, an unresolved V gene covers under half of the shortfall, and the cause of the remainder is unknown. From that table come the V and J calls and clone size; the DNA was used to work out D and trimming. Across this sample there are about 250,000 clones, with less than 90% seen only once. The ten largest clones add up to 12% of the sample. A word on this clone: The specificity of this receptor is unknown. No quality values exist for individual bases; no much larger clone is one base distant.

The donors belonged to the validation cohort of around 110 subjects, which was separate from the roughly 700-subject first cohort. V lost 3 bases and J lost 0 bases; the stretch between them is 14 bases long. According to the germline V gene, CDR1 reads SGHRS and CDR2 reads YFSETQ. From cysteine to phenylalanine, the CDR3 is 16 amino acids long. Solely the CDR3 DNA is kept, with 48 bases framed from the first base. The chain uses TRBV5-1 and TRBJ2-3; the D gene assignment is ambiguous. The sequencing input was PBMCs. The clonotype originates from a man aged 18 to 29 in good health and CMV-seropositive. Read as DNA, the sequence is TGCGCCAGCAGCTCCCAGACGGGCAGAAGCACAGATACGCAGTATTTT. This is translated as CASSSQTGRSTDTQYF. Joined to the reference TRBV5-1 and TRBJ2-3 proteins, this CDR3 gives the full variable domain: KAGVTQTPRYLIKTRGQQVTLSCSPISGHRSVSWYQQTPGQGLQFLFEYFSETQRNKGNFPGRFSGRQFSNSRSEMNVSTLELGDSALYLCASSSQTGRSTDTQYFGPGTRLTVL.